This entry describes one T cell receptor beta chain. This sample is part of a study of blood T cell repertoires in COVID-19. On the study more broadly: There were acute and convalescent COVID-19 samples, and they came from the United States, Italy and Spain. PBMCs, B-cell-depleted T cells, or T cells provided the cDNA or gDNA that made up the material.

Original handling: Estimated nucleated cell counts came from reference gene primer amplification. This table comes from immunoSEQ multiplex PCR, and its TCRdb copy is limited to in-frame clones, with some not included. The V and J calls and clone size are taken from that table; D and trimming were inferred from the DNA. The table lists some 180,000 clones, more than 80% of them singletons. The sequence came from a woman aged 60-70 years with acute or convalescent COVID-19. The sequencing input was peripheral blood.

The CDR3 is CASSALRTDTQYF. The CDR3 nucleotides are TGCGCCAGCAGCGCCCTCAGGACAGATACGCAGTATTTT. This sequence joins TRBV4-1 and TRBJ2-3, with D uncertain. V lost 5 bases to trimming and J lost 3 bases, with 9 bases between them. This CDR3 region has 13 residues. CDR1 is MGHRA, CDR2 YSYEKL, per germline.